The sequence of this T cell receptor (beta chain) was determined in a study of cytomegalovirus exposure and HLA in healthy donors. The CDR3 length is 16 residues. CDR1 MGHRA and CDR2 YSYEKL come from the germline V gene. Trimming took 4 bases from V and 0 from J; bases not matched to a gene: 5. Note on this clone: Its matching antigen is unknown.

PCR employed 60 Vbeta and 13 Jbeta primers. Sequencing was performed with immunoSEQ multiplex PCR; in TCRdb, only in-frame clones are kept and a portion is missing. The sample comprises some 110,000 clones, 75% to 90% of which are singletons, and 6.9% rests with the top ten. Study-wide findings and caveats: Looking again later, the authors saw that most CMV-associated TCR beta chains seemed HLA-restricted.

What was sequenced was PBMCs. This TCR came from a young man in good health and CMV-seropositive. This rearrangement joins TRBV4-1 to TRBJ2-2; 7 nucleotides align to TRBD2. The CDR3 region is CASSPTRGANTGELFF. The DNA for the CDR3 is TGCGCCAGCAGCCCTACCCGGGGGGCGAACACCGGGGAGCTGTTTTTT.